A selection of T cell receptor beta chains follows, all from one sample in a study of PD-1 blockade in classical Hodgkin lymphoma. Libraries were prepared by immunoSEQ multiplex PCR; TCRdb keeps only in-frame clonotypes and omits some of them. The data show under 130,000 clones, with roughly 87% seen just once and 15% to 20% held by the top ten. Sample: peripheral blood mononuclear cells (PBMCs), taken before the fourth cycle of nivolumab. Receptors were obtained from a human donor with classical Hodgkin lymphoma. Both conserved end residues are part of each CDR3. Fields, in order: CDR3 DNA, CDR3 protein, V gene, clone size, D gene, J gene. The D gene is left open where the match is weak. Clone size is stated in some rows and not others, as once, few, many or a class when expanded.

TGTGCCAGCAGCTTGCCAGGGGGCCCTGGCTACACCTTC | CASSLPGGPGYTF | TRBV7-9 | . | TRBD1 | TRBJ1-2
TGCGCCAGCCGGGGGCCCGCTAGTGAAAAACTGTTTTTT | CASRGPASEKLFF | TRBV4-1 | . | . | TRBJ1-4
TGTGCCAGCAGCTCTGTGGGTGGTGAGCAGTTCTTC | CASSSVGGEQFF | TRBV5-6 | . | . | TRBJ2-1
TGTGCCATCAGTGACCCTTACAATGAGCAGTTCTTC | CAISDPYNEQFF | TRBV10-3 | . | . | TRBJ2-1
TGTGCCACCAGTCAGAGATCGGGACAGGTGAACACCGGGGAGCTGTTTTTT | CATSQRSGQVNTGELFF | TRBV15 | . | TRBD1 | TRBJ2-2
TGCGCCAGCAGCCAAGAAGGGGACGGCCCCTACGAGCAGTACTTC | CASSQEGDGPYEQYF | TRBV4-1 | . | . | TRBJ2-7
TGTGCCTGGAGTGCGAAGCCGCCGGGGGAGCAGTACTTC | CAWSAKPPGEQYF | TRBV30 | . | . | TRBJ2-7
TGTGCCAGCATTTTAAACCGACTATCGAAAGAAAAACTGTTTTTT | CASILNRLSKEKLFF | TRBV2 | . | . | TRBJ1-4
TGTGCCAGCAGCTCAGTCCGGGACAGGGGGCTTAACACTGAAGCTTTCTTT | CASSSVRDRGLNTEAFF | TRBV13 | once | TRBD1 | TRBJ1-1
TGCGCCAGCAAGGACCCCCACACAGATACGCAGTATTTT | CASKDPHTDTQYF | TRBV5-1 | . | . | TRBJ2-3
TGTGCCAGCATAAGTCAACAGAATCACGTCCCCCTCTACGAGCAGTACTTC | CASISQQNHVPLYEQYF | TRBV21-1 | . | . | TRBJ2-7
TGTGCCAGCAGCGCCACTAGCGGGAGTCGTTTCAATGAGCAGTTCTTC | CASSATSGSRFNEQFF | TRBV7-9 | . | TRBD2 | TRBJ2-1
TGCAGTGCCGTGGACCGGACTGAAGCTTTCTTT | CSAVDRTEAFF | TRBV20-1 | . | . | TRBJ1-1
TGTGCCAGCAGTTTTTCGGGGGGCAGCAATCAGCCCCAGCATTTT | CASSFSGGSNQPQHF | TRBV6-5 | . | . | TRBJ1-5
TGTGCCAGCTCACCAGACGGACTAGCGGGTGAAGAAGAGACCCAGTACTTC | CASSPDGLAGEEETQYF | TRBV18 | . | TRBD2 | TRBJ2-5
TGTGCCAGCAGTGAACGGTCTAGCTCCTACAATGAGCAGTTCTTC | CASSERSSSYNEQFF | TRBV2 | . | . | TRBJ2-1
TGTGCCAGTAGCTTCGGCAGGTCCTACTATGGCTACACCTTC | CASSFGRSYYGYTF | TRBV19 | . | . | TRBJ1-2
TGCGCCAGCAGCTTATCCCTAGCGGGAGGGTACGGGGGACAAGAGACCCAGTACTTC | CASSLSLAGGYGGQETQYF | TRBV5-1 | . | TRBD2 | TRBJ2-5
TGTGCCAGCAGTTGGACTAGCGGGAGCGGAGAGACCCAGTACTTC | CASSWTSGSGETQYF | TRBV28 | . | TRBD2 | TRBJ2-5
TGTGCCAGCAGCGCCTCGGGACAGGGGAATTCACCCCTCCACTTT | CASSASGQGNSPLHF | TRBV9 | . | TRBD1 | TRBJ1-6
TGTGCCAGCAGCGCTAGCAGCTTCTCTGGAAACACCATATATTTT | CASSASSFSGNTIYF | TRBV9 | few | . | TRBJ1-3
TGTGCCAGCAGTCAAATTAAGGATTACTACACCTTC | CASSQIKDYYTF | TRBV6-6 | once | . | TRBJ1-2
TGTGCCAGCAGAGGGTCGGGACACCAGTTCTTC | CASRGSGHQFF | TRBV28 | once | . | TRBJ2-1
TGTGCCAGCCTACCAAAGGGGCACTCCCCGAGCAATCAGCCCCAGCATTTT | CASLPKGHSPSNQPQHF | TRBV21-1 | . | . | TRBJ1-5
TGTGCCGGTGGATTGGGGCAGTCGAACACCGGGGAGCTGTTTTTT | CAGGLGQSNTGELFF | TRBV27 | . | . | TRBJ2-2
TGTGCCAGCAGCTTCCAGCTTCCATGGGCTGAAGCTTTCTTT | CASSFQLPWAEAFF | TRBV7-9 | . | . | TRBJ1-1